This TCR beta chain came from a study of immune evolution from preneoplasia to lung adenocarcinoma. The V gene lost 1 base and the J gene lost 2 bases, with 6 bases spanning the gap. The CDR3 is 13 residues long. CDR1 is MNHEY and CDR2 is SMNVEV in the germline V gene (reference sequence). Some clones are missing from TCRdb's copy, which holds only in-frame ones; the method was immunoSEQ multiplex PCR. The sample includes fewer than 7,500 clones, around 70% of them seen just once. Resections took place in Japan or China from about 2013 to 2017. Notes on the study in general: From normal lung to invasive adenocarcinoma, top clone frequencies appeared to decrease.

As regards this clone: The target antigen is unknown.

The specimen sequenced was FFPE lung adenocarcinoma in situ tissue. The source is a donor at least 70 years old with lung adenocarcinoma. The chain combines TRBV27 with TRBJ2-7; possible D gene TRBD1, 6 bases. This chain's CDR3 is CASSLWGPYEQYF. The CDR3 DNA is TGTGCCAGCAGTTTATGGGGGCCCTACGAGCAGTACTTC.